One and the same sample provided the 18 T cell receptor beta chains below, sequenced in a study of T cells after yellow fever vaccination. In TCRdb, the 5' RACE reads were re-called with MiXCR into one record per CDR3 protein. This table holds 610,000 or so distinct CDR3 sequences, about 12% found once. Sequenced material: PBMCs, taken on the day of the yellow fever booster vaccination. The receptors come from a man aged 25 to 45 who received the YFV17D yellow fever vaccine.

The V call is TRBV5-1, the J call TRBJ2-1; 9 nucleotides match TRBD1. The CDR3 has 14 amino acids. The germline V gene has CDR1 SGHRS and CDR2 YFSETQ. V lost 2 bases to trimming and J lost 7 bases; unmatched junction nucleotides: 4. CDR3 sequence (DNA): TGCGCCAGCAGCTTCGGGGACAGGGTGAATGAGCAGTTCTTC. It codes for CASSFGDRVNEQFF.

The chain employs TRBV27 and TRBJ1-6; 7 positions match TRBD1. The CDR3 covers 15 residues. J lost 8 bases, V lost 3 bases, and 7 bases had no gene match. Germline V CDR1 and CDR2: MNHEY, SMNVEV (reference sequence). Written as DNA, the CDR3 is TGTGCCAGCAGTTTGGAAGGGGGCTTCGATTCACCCCTCCACTTT. It specifies CASSLEGGFDSPLHF.

The table lists this clonotype with a few counts. This sequence joins TRBV12-3 or TRBV12-4 and TRBJ1-1; TRBD1 matches 7 bases. Trimming cost V 5 bases and J 7 bases; bases outside gene matches: 7. This CDR3 has 13 amino acids. The CDR3 spells CASSRGQSYEAFF. The CDR3 nucleotides read TGTGCCAGCAGTAGGGGACAGTCGTATGAAGCTTTCTTT.

This chain uses TRBV5-1 with TRBJ1-1; 9 bases fit TRBD1. This CDR3 has 14 residues. The germline V gene has CDR1 SGHRS and CDR2 YFSETQ. The V and J ends lost 3 bases and 5 bases, in that order; junction bases with no gene match: 5. CDR3 bases: TGCGCCAGCAGCTGGGACAGGGACCATACTGAAGCTTTCTTT. Its translation is CASSWDRDHTEAFF. Full variable domain (outside the CDR3, taken from reference TRBV5-1 and TRBJ1-1): KAGVTQTPRYLIKTRGQQVTLSCSPISGHRSVSWYQQTPGQGLQFLFEYFSETQRNKGNFPGRFSGRQFSNSRSEMNVSTLELGDSALYLCASSWDRDHTEAFFGQGTRLTVV.

There are many counts of this clonotype. The chain is built from TRBV21-1 and TRBJ2-1; the table's D call, TRBD2, has no DNA check behind it. TRBV21-1 is a pseudogene locus. The CDR3 has 16 amino acids. The CDR3 DNA reads as TGTGCCAGCAGCAAAGGACACAGGGAGGTCCCATCCGAGAAGTTCTTC. Its protein is CASSKGHREVPSEKFF.

This clonotype was observed a few times. The gene calls are TRBV29-1 and TRBJ2-2; 9 positions match TRBD1. Germline CDR1 is SQVTM and CDR2 is ANQGSEA. This CDR3 contains 15 residues. V lost 7 bases to trimming and J lost 2 bases; unmatched junction nucleotides: 8. The CDR3 DNA reads as TGCAGCGCAAAGGGACAGGGCACCAACACCGGGGAGCTGTTTTTT. Translated, it gives CSAKGQGTNTGELFF.

This clonotype was counted between two and nine times. This chain links TRBV27 with TRBJ2-1, with a tentative D call TRBD2 (6 bases). Germline loops: CDR1 MNHEY, CDR2 SMNVEV (reference sequence). The CDR3 has 17 residues. Trimming stripped 7 bases from V and 1 base from J, with 20 bases between. CDR3 bases: TGTGCCAGCACCACACGAAGACAGCGGGCTTCCTACAATGAGCAGTTCTTC. Protein: CASTTRRQRASYNEQFF.

This clonotype was counted between two and nine times. The chain uses TRBV5-1 and TRBJ2-5; a weak D match, TRBD2 (6 bases). Trimming cost V 0 bases and J 5 bases, with 17 bases left between them. The CDR3 totals 16 residues. The V gene's germline CDR1 is SGHRS and CDR2 YFSETQ. The CDR3 spells CASSLGVADRTETQYF. CDR3 DNA: TGCGCCAGCAGCTTGGGGGTAGCGGACCGGACGGAGACCCAGTACTTC.

The table lists this clonotype with a few counts. Here the CDR3 reads CASSLSVGIRSNYGYTF. The CDR3 region has the DNA TGTGCCAGCAGCTTAAGCGTTGGAATTCGATCTAACTATGGCTACACCTTC. The J gene is TRBJ1-2, the V gene TRBV7-2; no clear D gene. V lost 2 bases and J 0 bases, leaving 16 bases between the germline ends. The germline gives CDR1 SGHTA, CDR2 FQGNSA. This CDR3 spans 17 amino acids. The full variable domain, its missing parts supplied by reference TRBV7-2 and TRBJ1-2, is GAGVSQSPSNKVTEKGKDVELRCDPISGHTALYWYRQSLGQGLEFLIYFQGNSAPDKSGLPSDRFSAERTGGSVSTLTIQRTQQEDSAVYLCASSLSVGIRSNYGYTFGSGTRLTVV.

This clonotype was observed at least ten times. The chain uses TRBV5-1 and TRBJ1-1; no clear D gene. Germline loops: CDR1 SGHRS, CDR2 YFSETQ. There are 13 residues in the CDR3. V was pared by 2 bases and J by 0 bases, with 5 bases between. CDR3: CASSLTVNTEAFF. The CDR3 DNA reads as TGCGCCAGCAGCTTAACAGTGAACACTGAAGCTTTCTTT.

This clonotype has a handful of counts. This chain links TRBV6-5 with TRBJ1-2; TRBD1 agrees at 7 bases. The CDR3 spans 12 residues. Trimming cost V 8 bases and J 4 bases; bases outside gene matches: 4. Germline V CDR1 and CDR2: MNHEY, SVGAGI. The CDR3 loop reads CASGGQLYGYTF. The CDR3 DNA sequence: TGTGCCAGCGGGGGACAGCTCTATGGCTACACCTTC.

V usage is TRBV6-5 and J usage is TRBJ2-3; either TRBD1 or TRBD2 may fit D (5 bases each). V shed 6 bases and J shed 0 bases, with 19 bases lying between them. Per germline, CDR1 MNHEY and CDR2 SVGAGI. CDR3 length equals 17 residues. This CDR3 is CASSRRGRISSTDTQYF. The DNA of the CDR3 is TGTGCCAGCAGCCGACGGGGCAGAATCTCTAGCACAGATACGCAGTATTTT.

This clonotype was counted a few times. The genes are TRBV5-1 and TRBJ2-5; a possible D gene is TRBD2 (7 bases). Germline CDR1 is SGHRS and CDR2 is YFSETQ. The CDR3 contains 14 residues. Trimming pared 3 bases from V and 5 bases from J, leaving 14 bases between. CDR3 sequence: CASSYGQRDETQYF. The DNA of the CDR3 is TGCGCCAGCAGCTATGGACAGCGGGACGAGACCCAGTACTTC.

The sample holds many counts of this clonotype. In DNA, the CDR3 is TGCGCCAGCAGCTCTGATTCGAAGAACACTGAAGCTTTCTTT. Protein product: CASSSDSKNTEAFF. The chain is built from TRBV5-1 and TRBJ1-1; D not resolved. The CDR3 runs to 14 residues. V was clipped by 3 bases and J by 1 base, with 10 bases between them. Germline values: CDR1 SGHRS, CDR2 YFSETQ.

This chain uses TRBV19 with TRBJ1-5; no clear D. This CDR3 has 12 amino acids. V was trimmed by 6 bases and J by 5 bases, leaving 8 bases between them. The germline V gene has CDR1 LNHDA and CDR2 SQIVND (reference sequence). The CDR3 is CASSPPYQPQHF. The CDR3 DNA reads TGTGCCAGTAGCCCTCCTTATCAGCCCCAGCATTTT.

The chain combines TRBV29-1 with TRBJ1-1, with no clear D. Germline loops: CDR1 SQVTM, CDR2 ANQGSEA. V shed 5 bases and J shed 1 base, with 11 bases lying between them. The CDR3 consists of 13 residues. The CDR3 nucleotides are TGCAGCGTTTGCGGGATCGGGAACACTGAAGCTTTCTTT. Translated: CSVCGIGNTEAFF.

The CDR3 DNA follows: TGTGCCAGCAGTTACTCGATTACCCCCTACGCGGCCTCTACTGAAGCTTTCTTT. Its protein is CASSYSITPYAASTEAFF. This chain joins TRBV6-5 and TRBJ1-1; D uncertain. Germline assignment: CDR1 MNHEY and CDR2 SVGAGI. The CDR3 contains 18 residues. The V end lost 0 bases, the J end lost 5 bases, and 22 bases lay between the germline ends.

This chain joins TRBV5-1 and TRBJ2-7; D gene unclear. Germline CDR1 and CDR2: SGHRS and YFSETQ. This CDR3 is built from 16 residues. V was shortened by 6 bases and J by 5 bases, with 24 bases between the two germline ends. The CDR3 sequence: CASTERDGRINDEQYF. In DNA, the CDR3 is TGCGCCAGCACGGAAAGGGATGGGCGTATTAACGACGAGCAGTACTTC.